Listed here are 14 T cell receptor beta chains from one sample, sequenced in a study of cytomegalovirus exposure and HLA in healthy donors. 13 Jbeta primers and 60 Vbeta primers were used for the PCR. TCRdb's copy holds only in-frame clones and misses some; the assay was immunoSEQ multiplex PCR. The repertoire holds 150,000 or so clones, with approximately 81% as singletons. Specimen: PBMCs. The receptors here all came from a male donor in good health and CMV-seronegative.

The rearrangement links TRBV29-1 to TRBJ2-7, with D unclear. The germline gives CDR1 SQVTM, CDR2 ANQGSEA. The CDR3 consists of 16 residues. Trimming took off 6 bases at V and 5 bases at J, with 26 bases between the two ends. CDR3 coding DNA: TGCAGCGTCCTATTATTCTCATCCCCTCGACTCGACGAGCAGTACTTC. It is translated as CSVLLFSSPRLDEQYF.

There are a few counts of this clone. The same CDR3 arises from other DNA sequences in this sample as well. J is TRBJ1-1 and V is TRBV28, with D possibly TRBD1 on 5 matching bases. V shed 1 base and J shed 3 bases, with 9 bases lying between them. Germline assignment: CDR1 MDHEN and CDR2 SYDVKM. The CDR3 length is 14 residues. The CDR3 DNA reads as TGTGCCAGCAGTTTATCCCAGGGTTACACTGAAGCTTTCTTT. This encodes CASSLSQGYTEAFF.

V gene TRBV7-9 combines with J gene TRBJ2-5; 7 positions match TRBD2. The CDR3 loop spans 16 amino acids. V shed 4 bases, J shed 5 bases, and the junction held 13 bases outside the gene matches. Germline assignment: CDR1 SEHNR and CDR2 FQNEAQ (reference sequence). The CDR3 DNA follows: TGTGCCAGCAGCTCATCGCACGGACTAGGATCGGAGACCCAGTACTTC. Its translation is CASSSSHGLGSETQYF.

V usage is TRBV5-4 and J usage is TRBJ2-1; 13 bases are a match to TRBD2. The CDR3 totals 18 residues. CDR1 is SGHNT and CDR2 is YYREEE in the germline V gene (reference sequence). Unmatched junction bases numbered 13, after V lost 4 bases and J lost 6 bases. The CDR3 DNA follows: TGTGCCAGCAGCAGAGAACCTCCCGGGACTAGCGGGACCAATGAGCAGTTCTTC. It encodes CASSREPPGTSGTNEQFF.

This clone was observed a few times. The CDR3 nucleotides read TGTGCCAGCTCACCAAACAGGGGAGCAGATACGCAGTATTTT. This encodes CASSPNRGADTQYF. The V gene is TRBV18, the J gene TRBJ2-3, with 7 bases fitting TRBD1. Germline CDR1 KGHSH, CDR2 LQKENI. This CDR3 spans 14 amino acids. The junction had 3 bases not matched to a gene; V was cut back by 2 bases and J by 4 bases. Combining the CDR3 with reference TRBV18 and TRBJ2-3 gives the whole variable domain NAGVMQNPRHLVRRRGQEARLRCSPMKGHSHVYWYRQLPEEGLKFMVYLQKENIIDESGMPKERFSAEFPKEGPSILRIQQVVRGDSAAYFCASSPNRGADTQYFGPGTRLTVL.

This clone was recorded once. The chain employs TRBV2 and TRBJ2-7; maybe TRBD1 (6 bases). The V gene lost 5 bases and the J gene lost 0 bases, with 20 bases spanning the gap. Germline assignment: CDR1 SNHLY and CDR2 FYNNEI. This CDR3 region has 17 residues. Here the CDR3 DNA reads TGTGCCAGCAGTCGAACCCGACAGGTCTTTAGCTCCTACGAGCAGTACTTC. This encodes CASSRTRQVFSSYEQYF. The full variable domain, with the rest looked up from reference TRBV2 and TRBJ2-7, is EPEVTQTPSHQVTQMGQEVILRCVPISNHLYFYWYRQILGQKVEFLVSFYNNEISEKSEIFDDQFSVERPDGSNFTLKIRSTKLEDSAMYFCASSRTRQVFSSYEQYFGPGTRLTVT.

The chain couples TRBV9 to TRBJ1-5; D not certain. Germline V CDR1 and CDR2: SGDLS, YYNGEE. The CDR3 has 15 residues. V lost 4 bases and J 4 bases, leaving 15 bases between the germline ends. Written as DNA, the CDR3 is TGTGCCAGCAGCCCCCAAGCGGGTTTAAATCAGCCCCAGCATTTT. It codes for CASSPQAGLNQPQHF.

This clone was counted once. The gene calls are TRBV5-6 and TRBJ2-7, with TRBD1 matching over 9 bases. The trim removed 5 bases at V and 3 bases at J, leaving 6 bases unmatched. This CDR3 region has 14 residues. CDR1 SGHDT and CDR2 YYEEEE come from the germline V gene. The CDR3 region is CASSPGQGNYEQYF. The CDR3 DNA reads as TGTGCCAGCAGTCCGGGACAGGGAAACTACGAGCAGTACTTC.

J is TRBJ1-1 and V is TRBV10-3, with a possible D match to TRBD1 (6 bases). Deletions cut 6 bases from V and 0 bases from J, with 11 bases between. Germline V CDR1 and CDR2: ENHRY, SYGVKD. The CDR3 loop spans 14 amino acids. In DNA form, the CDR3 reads TGTGCCATCAGGGAAACAGGGATGAACACTGAAGCTTTCTTT. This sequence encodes CAIRETGMNTEAFF.

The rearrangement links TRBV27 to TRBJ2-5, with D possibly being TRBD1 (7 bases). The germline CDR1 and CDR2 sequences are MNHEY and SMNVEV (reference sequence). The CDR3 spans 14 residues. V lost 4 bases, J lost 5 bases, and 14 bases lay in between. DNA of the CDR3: TGTGCCAGCAGTTGGCCCGCGGGACAGGAGACCCAGTACTTC. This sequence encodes CASSWPAGQETQYF.

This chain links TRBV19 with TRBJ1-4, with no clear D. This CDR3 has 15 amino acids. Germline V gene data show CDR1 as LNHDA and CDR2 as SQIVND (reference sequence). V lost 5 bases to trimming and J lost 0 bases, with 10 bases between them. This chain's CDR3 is CASSAGTATNEKLFF. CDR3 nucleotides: TGTGCCAGTAGTGCAGGAACAGCAACTAATGAAAAACTGTTTTTT.

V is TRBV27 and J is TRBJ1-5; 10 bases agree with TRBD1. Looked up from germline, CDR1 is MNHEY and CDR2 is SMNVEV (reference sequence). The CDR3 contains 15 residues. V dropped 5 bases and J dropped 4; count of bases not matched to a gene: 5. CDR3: CASSIRTGGNQPQHF. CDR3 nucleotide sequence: TGTGCCAGCAGTATCAGGACAGGGGGAAATCAGCCCCAGCATTTT.

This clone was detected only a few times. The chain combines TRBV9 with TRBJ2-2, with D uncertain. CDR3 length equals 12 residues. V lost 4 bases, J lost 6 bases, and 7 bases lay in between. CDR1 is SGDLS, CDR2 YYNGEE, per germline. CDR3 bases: TGTGCCAGCAGCTTACGAGCCGGGGAGCTGTTTTTT. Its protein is CASSLRAGELFF.

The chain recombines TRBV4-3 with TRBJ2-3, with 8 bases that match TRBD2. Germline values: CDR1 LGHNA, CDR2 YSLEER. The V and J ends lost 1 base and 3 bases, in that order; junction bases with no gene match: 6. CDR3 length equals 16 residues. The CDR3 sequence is CASSQGSGSGTDTQYF. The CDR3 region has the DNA TGCGCCAGCAGCCAAGGGAGCGGGAGTGGTACAGATACGCAGTATTTT.